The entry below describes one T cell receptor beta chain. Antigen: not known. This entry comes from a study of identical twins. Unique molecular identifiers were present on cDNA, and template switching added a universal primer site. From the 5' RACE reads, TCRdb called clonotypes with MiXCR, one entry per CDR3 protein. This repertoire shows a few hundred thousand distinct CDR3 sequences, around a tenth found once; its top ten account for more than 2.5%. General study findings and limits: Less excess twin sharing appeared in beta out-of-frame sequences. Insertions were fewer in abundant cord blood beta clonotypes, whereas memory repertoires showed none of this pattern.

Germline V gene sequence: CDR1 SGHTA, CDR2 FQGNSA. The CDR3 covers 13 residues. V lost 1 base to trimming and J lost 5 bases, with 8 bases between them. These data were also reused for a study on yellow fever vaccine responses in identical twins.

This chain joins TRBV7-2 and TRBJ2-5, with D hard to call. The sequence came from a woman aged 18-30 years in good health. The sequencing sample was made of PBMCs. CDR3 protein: CASSLVPGETQYF. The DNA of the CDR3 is TGTGCCAGCAGCTTAGTACCCGGGGAGACCCAGTACTTC.